Described below is a single T cell receptor (beta chain) sequence and its context. Its antigen is not known. The sample belongs to a study of beta chain features in type 1 diabetes. Whole-study context: Summed over all samples, the examined sorted cells came to about 110 million. General study points: For type 1 diabetes patients, VDJ junctions showed fewer insertions and more deletions.

CDR3 size: 16 residues. The ends were cut back, 1 base at V and 7 bases at J, with 17 bases in the middle. Germline CDR1 is SGHRS and CDR2 is YFSETQ. As every portion of the isolated RNA was reverse transcribed, the sequencing read expressed TCRB transcripts. Repertoires were generated with immunoSEQ multiplex PCR, while TCRdb's copy carries only in-frame clones and drops some. The data hold hundreds of thousands of clones, with 7.5% to 9% observed a single time. The sequence was collected from a woman under 30 in good health. The rearrangement uses TRBV5-1 and TRBJ2-2, with D perhaps matching TRBD2 (6 bases). Sample: central memory CD4+ T cells from blood. In nucleotides, the CDR3 is TGCGCCAGCAGCTTGAGTCTAGCGCGCGGAAACGGGGAGCTGTTTTTT. Its translation is CASSLSLARGNGELFF.